A single sample gave rise to the 20 T cell receptor beta chains below, sequenced in a study of neurological immune-mediated disorders. TCRdb redid the calling of the 5' RACE reads with MiXCR, one entry per CDR3 protein. The sample includes about 52,000 distinct CDR3 sequences, more than 3% of them seen just once. Sequencing was carried out using PBMCs. These receptors were obtained from a man aged 25 to 40 with multiple sclerosis.

This clonotype was recorded many times. The chain links TRBV11-1 to TRBJ2-6; D not resolved. Germline CDR1 SGHAT, CDR2 FQDESV (reference sequence). Deletions cut 3 bases from V and 0 bases from J, with 15 bases between. The CDR3 is 18 residues long. DNA of the CDR3: TGTGCCAGCAGCTTTAGTCCTTCGGCAGCCTCTGGGGCCAACGTCCTGACTTTC. Encoded protein: CASSFSPSAASGANVLTF.

The table lists this clonotype with many counts. The rearrangement joins TRBV7-2 to TRBJ2-1; 11 nucleotides match TRBD2. The length of the CDR3 is 16 residues. Germline CDR1 is SGHTA and CDR2 is FQGNSA. The V and J ends lost 6 bases and 10 bases, in that order; junction bases with no gene match: 14. The CDR3 DNA reads TGTGCCAGCAGTCTTGAACTAGCGGGAGAGAGAAACGAGCAGTTCTTC. Protein product: CASSLELAGERNEQFF.

This clonotype was observed many times. The J gene is TRBJ1-4, the V gene TRBV7-9, with D tentatively TRBD1 (5 bases). Germline V gene data show CDR1 as SEHNR and CDR2 as FQNEAQ (reference sequence). The CDR3 length is 15 residues. V lost 5 bases to trimming and J lost 0 bases, with 10 bases between them. Written as DNA, the CDR3 is TGTGCCAGCAGCGTGGGACCGGCAACTAATGAAAAACTGTTTTTT. Translating gives CASSVGPATNEKLFF. The variable domain in full, completed from reference TRBV7-9 and TRBJ1-4, reads DTGVSQNPRHKITKRGQNVTFRCDPISEHNRLYWYRQTLGQGPEFLTYFQNEAQLEKSRLLSDRFSAERPKGSFSTLEIQRTEQGDSAMYLCASSVGPATNEKLFFGSGTQLSVL.

The table lists this clonotype with many counts. The J gene is TRBJ1-2, the V gene TRBV6-5, with a tentative D call TRBD1 (5 bases). V dropped 5 bases and J dropped 8 bases, with 18 bases sitting between them. This CDR3 contains 14 residues. Germline CDR1 is MNHEY and CDR2 is SVGAGI. The chain's CDR3 is CASSPPWGGAGYTF. The CDR3 nucleotides are TGTGCCAGCAGTCCCCCCTGGGGGGGAGCGGGCTACACCTTC.

This clonotype was picked up many times. V usage is TRBV5-1 and J usage is TRBJ2-6; maybe TRBD1 (6 bases). Germline V lookup: CDR1 SGHRS, CDR2 YFSETQ. The CDR3 consists of 14 residues. Between the trimmed V and J ends, which lost 4 bases and 13 bases, there was a span of 18 bases. The CDR3 sequence is CASSLRGHPQVLTF. CDR3 DNA sequence: TGCGCCAGCAGCCTCCGGGGACACCCCCAAGTCCTGACTTTC.

The V and J genes are TRBV3-1 and TRBJ2-7; D is unresolved. The CDR3 extends over 13 amino acids. V lost 2 bases to trimming and J lost 6 bases, with 11 bases between them. Germline CDR1 and CDR2: LGHDT and YNNKEL (reference sequence). This CDR3 is CASSQKTVTEQYF. The CDR3 coding sequence is TGTGCCAGCAGCCAAAAGACGGTCACCGAGCAGTACTTC.

This clonotype was seen at least ten times. V gene TRBV3-1 combines with J gene TRBJ1-2; no firm D call. CDR1 LGHDT and CDR2 YNNKEL come from the germline V gene (reference sequence). The CDR3 has 12 residues. V was cut by 2 bases and J by 5 bases, with 6 bases left in between. The CDR3 here is CASSQSGYGYTF. The CDR3 nucleotides are TGTGCCAGCAGCCAATCTGGTTATGGCTACACCTTC.

This clonotype showed up many times. The rearrangement joins TRBV29-1 to TRBJ1-4; TRBD1 matches 7 bases. Germline CDR1 reads SQVTM; CDR2 reads ANQGSEA. V was clipped by 6 bases and J by 8 bases; unmatched bases: 9. This CDR3 has 13 residues. The CDR3 region has the DNA TGCAGCGTAGCCCGGGACAGTGGGGAAAAACTGTTTTTT. This encodes CSVARDSGEKLFF. The entire variable domain, with the rest obtained from reference TRBV29-1 and TRBJ1-4, is as follows: SAVISQKPSRDICQRGTSLTIQCQVDSQVTMMFWYRQQPGQSLTLIATANQGSEATYESGFVIDKFPISRPNLTFSTLTVSNMSPEDSSIYLCSVARDSGEKLFFGSGTQLSVL.

Ten or more counts support this clonotype. The chain carries TRBV3-1 and TRBJ1-3; D call uncertain. Germline CDR1 and CDR2: LGHDT and YNNKEL (reference sequence). The CDR3 length is 16 residues. V gave up 4 bases and J gave up 0 bases, with 13 bases separating them. Here the CDR3 DNA reads TGTGCCAGCAGCCCGATTCGGGCGGGCTCTGGAAACACCATATATTTT. Translation gives CASSPIRAGSGNTIYF.

In this sample, this clonotype turned up many times. This chain connects TRBV5-1 to TRBJ1-1, with D uncertain. Trimming took off 4 bases at V and 2 bases at J, with 9 bases between the two ends. CDR1 SGHRS and CDR2 YFSETQ come from the germline V gene. This CDR3 has 13 amino acids. The CDR3 spells CASSLTPNTEAFF. CDR3 nucleotides: TGCGCCAGCAGCCTGACACCTAACACTGAAGCTTTCTTT. The variable domain in full, completed from reference TRBV5-1 and TRBJ1-1, reads KAGVTQTPRYLIKTRGQQVTLSCSPISGHRSVSWYQQTPGQGLQFLFEYFSETQRNKGNFPGRFSGRQFSNSRSEMNVSTLELGDSALYLCASSLTPNTEAFFGQGTRLTVV.

This clonotype was seen ten or more times. This chain links TRBV2 with TRBJ2-7, with 7 positions matching TRBD1. The CDR3 spans 15 residues. The germline V gene encodes CDR1 SNHLY and CDR2 FYNNEI. Trimming took 10 bases from V and 0 from J; bases not matched to a gene: 12. CDR3 sequence reads: CATLIGTESSYEQYF. The CDR3, as DNA: TGTGCCACCTTAATTGGGACAGAAAGCTCCTACGAGCAGTACTTC.

Concerning this clonotype itself: A much larger clone sits a single nucleotide away, making a read error possible. The missing conserved phenylalanine or tryptophan at the end of this CDR3 makes a read error likely. This rearrangement joins TRBV5-1 to TRBJ2-7, with a tentative D call TRBD2 (5 bases). CDR3 length: 12 residues. The V end was cut by 3 bases, the J end by 3 bases, with 7 bases between. The germline V gene encodes CDR1 SGHRS and CDR2 YFSETQ. The DNA for the CDR3 is TGCGCCAGCAGCTCGACTAACTACGAGCAGTACTGC. Residues: CASSSTNYEQYC.

This clonotype was observed at least ten times. The DNA of the CDR3 is TGCAGTGCAACGCTAGCGGGGGGCTACGAGCAGTACTTC. Protein product: CSATLAGGYEQYF. The V gene is TRBV20-1, the J gene TRBJ2-7; TRBD2 matches 11 bases. The trim removed 6 bases at V and 3 bases at J, leaving 4 bases unmatched. CDR3 size: 13 residues. The V gene's germline CDR1 is DFQATT and CDR2 SNEGSKA (reference sequence).

Many counts were recorded for this clonotype. CDR3 in DNA: TGCGCCAGCAGCCAAGTGGAGACCTACGAGCAGTACTTC. The encoded protein is CASSQVETYEQYF. The J gene is TRBJ2-7, the V gene TRBV4-1; D gene unclear. The germline V gene encodes CDR1 MGHRA and CDR2 YSYEKL. This CDR3 is built from 13 residues. V lost 1 base to trimming and J lost 2 bases, with 6 bases between them.

This clonotype showed up many times. The gene calls are TRBV4-1 and TRBJ2-1, with D perhaps TRBD2 (6 bases). The CDR3 is 18 residues long. Germline values: CDR1 MGHRA, CDR2 YSYEKL. Trimming took 0 bases from V and 7 from J, leaving 22 bases between them. The CDR3 DNA sequence: TGCGCCAGCAGCCAAGATCCCCACACTAGCCTTATGGGGAATGAGCAGTTCTTC. Protein product: CASSQDPHTSLMGNEQFF.

Regarding this clonotype: At one end the junction does not follow the germline gene, possibly because of a read error. J is TRBJ1-6 and V is TRBV11-2; D possibly corresponds to TRBD1 (5 bases). This CDR3 has 14 residues. In germline, CDR1 is SGHAT, CDR2 FQNNGV. The CDR3 sequence: CASSLVGVNSPLNF. CDR3 bases: TGTGCCAGCAGCTTAGTAGGGGTAAATTCACCCCTCAACTTT. The full variable domain, in which reference TRBV11-2 and TRBJ1-6 provide the parts outside the CDR3, is EAGVAQSPRYKIIEKRQSVAFWCNPISGHATLYWYQQILGQGPKLLIQFQNNGVVDDSQLPKDRFSAERLKGVDSTLKIQPAKLEDSAVYLCASSLVGVNSPLNFGNGTRLTVT.

This clonotype has ten or more counts. The CDR3 spells CASRGTSGYSTDTQYF. For the CDR3, the DNA is TGTGCCAGCAGGGGGACTAGCGGTTATAGCACAGATACGCAGTATTTT. The chain couples TRBV12-3 or TRBV12-4 to TRBJ2-3, with TRBD2 identical over 11 bases. V dropped 6 bases and J dropped 0; count of bases not matched to a gene: 5. This CDR3 spans 16 amino acids.

Many counts were recorded for this clonotype. The genes are TRBV5-1 and TRBJ1-3, with D possibly TRBD1 on 5 matching bases. V dropped 4 bases and J dropped 2 bases, with 10 bases sitting between them. The CDR3 is 14 amino acids. The germline gives CDR1 SGHRS, CDR2 YFSETQ. The CDR3 nucleotides read TGCGCCAGCAGCCCCCCGGACACTGGAAACACCATATATTTT. It codes for CASSPPDTGNTIYF.

This clonotype showed up many times. The chain combines TRBV2 with TRBJ2-2; 11 positions agree with TRBD1. The junction had 2 bases not matched to a gene; V was cut back by 8 bases and J by 6 bases. The CDR3 has 13 residues. Germline CDR1 reads SNHLY; CDR2 reads FYNNEI. CDR3: CASGQGAAGELFF. CDR3 nucleotide sequence: TGTGCCAGCGGACAGGGGGCCGCCGGGGAGCTGTTTTTT. Looking up the rest from reference TRBV2 and TRBJ2-2 gives the full variable domain: EPEVTQTPSHQVTQMGQEVILRCVPISNHLYFYWYRQILGQKVEFLVSFYNNEISEKSEIFDDQFSVERPDGSNFTLKIRSTKLEDSAMYFCASGQGAAGELFFGEGSRLTVL.

This clonotype was recorded many times. The genes are TRBV28 and TRBJ2-3, with D perhaps TRBD2 (5 bases). This CDR3 is built from 13 residues. Germline-derived CDR1 and CDR2 are MDHEN and SYDVKM. The germline V and J ends were trimmed by 8 bases and 2 bases, with 11 bases remaining between them. The CDR3: CASGGADTDTQYF. The CDR3 region has the DNA TGTGCCAGCGGTGGAGCGGACACAGATACGCAGTATTTT.